This T cell receptor (beta chain) emerged from a study of T cell responses to AZD1222 COVID-19 vaccine. TCRdb's table, derived via immunoSEQ multiplex PCR, lists solely in-frame clones and lacks some. The sample comprises fewer than 150,000 clones, approximately 94% of which are singletons, and around 4.7% rests with the top ten. Notes on this clone: Its target is not known.

Notes on the study in general: Donors in the cohort were predominantly white British and more often female, and clonal diversity was possibly underestimated.

The germline V and J ends were trimmed by 6 bases and 4 bases, with 15 bases remaining between them. This CDR3 region has 15 residues. In germline, CDR1 is LNHDA, CDR2 SQIVND (reference sequence). The chain uses TRBV19 and TRBJ1-4; D ambiguous. This clonotype was obtained from an adult in good health. Source: peripheral blood, taken on day 0 of AZD1222 vaccination. The CDR3 sequence: CASREPGRHNEKLFF. The CDR3 nucleotides are TGTGCCAGTAGAGAACCCGGACGGCATAATGAAAAACTGTTTTTT.